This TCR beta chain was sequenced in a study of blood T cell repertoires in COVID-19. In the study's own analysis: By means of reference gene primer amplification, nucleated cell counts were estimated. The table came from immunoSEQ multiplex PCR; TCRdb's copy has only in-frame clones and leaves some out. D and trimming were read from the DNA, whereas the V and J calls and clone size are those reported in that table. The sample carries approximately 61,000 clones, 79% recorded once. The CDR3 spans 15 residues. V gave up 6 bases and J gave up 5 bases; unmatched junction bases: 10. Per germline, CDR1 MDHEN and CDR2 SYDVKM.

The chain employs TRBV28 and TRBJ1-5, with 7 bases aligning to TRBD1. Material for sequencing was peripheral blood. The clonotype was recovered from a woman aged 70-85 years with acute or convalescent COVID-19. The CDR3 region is CASSTHSGGYQPQHF. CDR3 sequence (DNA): TGTGCCAGCAGCACCCATTCAGGGGGGTATCAGCCCCAGCATTTT.